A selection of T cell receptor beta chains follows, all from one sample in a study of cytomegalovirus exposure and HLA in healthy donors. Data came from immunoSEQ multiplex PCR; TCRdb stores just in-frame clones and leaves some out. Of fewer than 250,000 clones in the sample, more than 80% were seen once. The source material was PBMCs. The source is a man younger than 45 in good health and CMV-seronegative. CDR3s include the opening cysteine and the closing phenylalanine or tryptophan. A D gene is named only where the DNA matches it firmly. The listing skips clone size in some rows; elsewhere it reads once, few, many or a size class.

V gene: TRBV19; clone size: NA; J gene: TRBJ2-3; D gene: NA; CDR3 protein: CASSTPGSDTQYF; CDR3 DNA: TGTGCCAGTAGTACCCCGGGTTCAGATACGCAGTATTTT
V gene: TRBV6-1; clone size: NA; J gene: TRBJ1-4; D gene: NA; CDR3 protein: CASSPLNEKLFF; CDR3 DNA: TGTGCCAGCAGCCCCCTTAATGAAAAACTGTTTTTT
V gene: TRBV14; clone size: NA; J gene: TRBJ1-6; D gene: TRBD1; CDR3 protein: CASSQRTGRNSPLHF; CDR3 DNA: TGTGCCAGCAGCCAACGGACAGGGAGGAATTCACCCCTCCACTTT
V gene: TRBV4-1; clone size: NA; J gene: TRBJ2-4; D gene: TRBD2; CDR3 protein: CASSQDGGLGAKNIQYF; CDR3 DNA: TGCGCCAGCAGCCAAGACGGGGGGTTGGGGGCCAAAAACATTCAGTACTTC
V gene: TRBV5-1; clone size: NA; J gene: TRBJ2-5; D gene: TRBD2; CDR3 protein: CASSYSGARGETQYF; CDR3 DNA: TGCGCCAGCAGTTATAGCGGGGCCCGAGGGGAGACCCAGTACTTC
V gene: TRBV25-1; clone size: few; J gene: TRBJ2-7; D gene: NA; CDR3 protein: CASSAFTGYEQYF; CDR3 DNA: TGTGCCAGCAGTGCCTTTACAGGCTACGAGCAGTACTTC
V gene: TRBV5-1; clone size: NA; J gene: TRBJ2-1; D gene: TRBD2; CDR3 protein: CASSGTTFTSGGDSSYNEQFF; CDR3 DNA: TGCGCCAGCAGTGGCACTACGTTTACTAGCGGGGGGGACAGCTCCTACAATGAGCAGTTCTTC
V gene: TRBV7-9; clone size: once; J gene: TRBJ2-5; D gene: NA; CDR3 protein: CASSLGAGGREETQYF; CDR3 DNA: TGTGCCAGCAGCTTAGGGGCCGGGGGAAGGGAAGAGACCCAGTACTTC
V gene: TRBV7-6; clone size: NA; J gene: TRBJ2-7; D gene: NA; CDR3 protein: CASSLVDSSYEQYF; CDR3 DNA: TGTGCCAGCAGCTTAGTGGACAGTTCCTACGAGCAGTACTTC
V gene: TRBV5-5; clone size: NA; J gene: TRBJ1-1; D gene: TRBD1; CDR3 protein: CASSSKTGVTEAFF; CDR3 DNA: TGTGCCAGCAGCTCAAAAACAGGGGTCACTGAAGCTTTCTTT
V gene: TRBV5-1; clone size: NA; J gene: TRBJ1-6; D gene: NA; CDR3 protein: CASSYGDNNSPLHF; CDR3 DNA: TGCGCCAGCAGCTACGGGGACAACAATTCACCCCTCCACTTT
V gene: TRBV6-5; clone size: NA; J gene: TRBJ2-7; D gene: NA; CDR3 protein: CASTPNSAYEQYF; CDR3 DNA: TGTGCCAGCACGCCCAATAGCGCCTACGAGCAGTACTTC
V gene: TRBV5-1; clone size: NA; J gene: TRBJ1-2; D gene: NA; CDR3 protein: CASRLEGGNGYGYTF; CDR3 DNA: TGCGCCAGCAGGCTGGAGGGGGGGAATGGCTATGGCTACACCTTC
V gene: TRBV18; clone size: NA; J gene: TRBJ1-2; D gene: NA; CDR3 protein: CASSSQGGQGEAF; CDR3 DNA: TGTGCCAGCTCATCCCAGGGAGGGCAGGGTGAGGCCTTC
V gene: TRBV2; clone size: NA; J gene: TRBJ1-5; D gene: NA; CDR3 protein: CASSQDSNQPQHF; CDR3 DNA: TGTGCCAGCAGTCAGGATAGCAATCAGCCCCAGCATTTT
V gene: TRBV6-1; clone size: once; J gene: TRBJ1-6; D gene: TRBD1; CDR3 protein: CASSVGQVSRF; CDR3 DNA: TGTGCCAGCAGTGTCGGACAGGTTAGTCGCTTT
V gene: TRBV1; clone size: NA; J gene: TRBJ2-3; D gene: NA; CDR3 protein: CTSRPRTLRPTDTQYF; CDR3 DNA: TGCACCAGCCGCCCCCGGACTTTAAGGCCCACAGATACGCAGTATTTT
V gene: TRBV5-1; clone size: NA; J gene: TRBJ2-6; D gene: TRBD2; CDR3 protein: CASSLEAGVSVLTF; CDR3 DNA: TGCGCCAGCAGCTTGGAAGCGGGGGTCAGCGTCCTGACTTTC
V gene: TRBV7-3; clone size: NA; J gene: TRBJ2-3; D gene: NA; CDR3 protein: CASSSYSEGMQYF; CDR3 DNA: TGTGCCAGCAGCTCTTATAGCGAGGGTATGCAGTATTTT
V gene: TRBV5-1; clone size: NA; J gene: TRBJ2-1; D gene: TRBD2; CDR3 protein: CASRLTGGSYYNEQFF; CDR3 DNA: TGCGCCAGCAGGTTGACCGGGGGGTCCTACTACAATGAGCAGTTCTTC
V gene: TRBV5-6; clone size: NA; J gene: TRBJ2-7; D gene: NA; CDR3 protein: CASSLDRGAEQYF; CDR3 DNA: TGTGCCAGCAGCTTGGATCGGGGAGCCGAGCAGTACTTC
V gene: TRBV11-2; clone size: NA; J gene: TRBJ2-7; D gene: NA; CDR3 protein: CASSLGFGSAYEQYF; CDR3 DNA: TGTGCCAGCAGCTTAGGCTTCGGGTCTGCCTACGAGCAGTACTTC
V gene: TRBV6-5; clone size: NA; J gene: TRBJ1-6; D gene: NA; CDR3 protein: CASTRRGYNSPLHF; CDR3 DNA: TGTGCCAGCACCCGAAGGGGCTATAATTCACCCCTCCACTTT
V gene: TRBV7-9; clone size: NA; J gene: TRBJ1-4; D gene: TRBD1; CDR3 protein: CASSSTGRGEKLFF; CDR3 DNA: TGTGCCAGCAGCTCGACAGGGCGTGGCGAAAAACTGTTTTTT
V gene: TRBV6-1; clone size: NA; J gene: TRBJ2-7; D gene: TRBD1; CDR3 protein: CAGGQVYEQYF; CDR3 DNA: TGTGCCGGGGGACAGGTCTACGAGCAGTACTTC
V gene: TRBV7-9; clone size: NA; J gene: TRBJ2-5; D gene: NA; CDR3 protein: CASSLGGEETQYF; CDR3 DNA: TGTGCCAGCAGCTTAGGGGGGGAAGAGACCCAGTACTTC
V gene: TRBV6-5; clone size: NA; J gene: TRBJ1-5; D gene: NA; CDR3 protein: CASSVDRSHQPQHF; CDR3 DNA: TGTGCCAGCAGTGTCGACAGGAGCCATCAGCCCCAGCATTTT
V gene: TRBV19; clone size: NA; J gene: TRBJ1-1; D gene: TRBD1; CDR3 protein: CASSSRQGGEAFF; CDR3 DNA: TGTGCCAGTAGTTCGAGACAGGGAGGAGAAGCTTTCTTT
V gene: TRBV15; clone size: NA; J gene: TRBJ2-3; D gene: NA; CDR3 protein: CATSRRATGEGTDTQYF; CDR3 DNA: TGTGCCACCAGCCGACGAGCCACAGGGGAGGGCACAGATACGCAGTATTTT
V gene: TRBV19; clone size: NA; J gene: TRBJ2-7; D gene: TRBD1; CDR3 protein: CASSIRGQAYEQYF; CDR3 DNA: TGTGCCAGTAGTATTCGAGGACAGGCCTACGAGCAGTACTTC
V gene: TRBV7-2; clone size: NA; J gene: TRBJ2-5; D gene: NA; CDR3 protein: CASSLDRAPQYF; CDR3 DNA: TGTGCCAGCAGCTTAGATCGAGCACCCCAGTACTTC
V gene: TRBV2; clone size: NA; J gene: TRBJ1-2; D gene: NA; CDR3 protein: CASSETVGLGGYTF; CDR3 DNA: TGTGCCAGCAGTGAAACGGTGGGGCTTGGCGGCTACACCTTC
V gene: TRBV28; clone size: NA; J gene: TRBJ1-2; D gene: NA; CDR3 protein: CATTGESYGYTF; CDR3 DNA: TGTGCCACTACGGGGGAAAGCTATGGCTACACCTTC
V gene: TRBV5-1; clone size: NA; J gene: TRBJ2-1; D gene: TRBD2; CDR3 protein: CASSFWIGGADNEQFF; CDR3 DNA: TGCGCCAGCAGCTTTTGGATCGGGGGGGCTGACAATGAGCAGTTCTTC
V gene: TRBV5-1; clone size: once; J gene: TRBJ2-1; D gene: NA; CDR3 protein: CASSLSGFSSYNEQFF; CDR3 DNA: TGCGCCAGCAGCTTGTCAGGATTTAGCTCCTACAATGAGCAGTTCTTC
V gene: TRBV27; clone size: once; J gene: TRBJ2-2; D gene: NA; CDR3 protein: CASSLLGGLNTGELFF; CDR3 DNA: TGTGCCAGCAGTTTATTGGGCGGACTGAACACCGGGGAGCTGTTTTTT
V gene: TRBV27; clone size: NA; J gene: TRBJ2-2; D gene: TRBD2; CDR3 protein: CASWGGSGELFF; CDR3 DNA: TGTGCCAGCTGGGGGGGGTCCGGGGAGCTGTTTTTT
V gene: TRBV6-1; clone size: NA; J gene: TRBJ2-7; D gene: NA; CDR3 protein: CASFRTVTSYEQYF; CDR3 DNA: TGTGCCAGCTTCAGGACAGTTACATCCTACGAGCAGTACTTC
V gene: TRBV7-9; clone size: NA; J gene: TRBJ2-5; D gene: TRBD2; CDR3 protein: CSSSLTSGGPLQETQYF; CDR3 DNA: TGTTCCAGCAGCTTAACTAGCGGGGGGCCCCTCCAAGAGACCCAGTACTTC
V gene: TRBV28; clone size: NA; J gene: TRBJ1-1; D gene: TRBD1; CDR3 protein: CASSKWTGLGTEAFF; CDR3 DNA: TGTGCCAGCAGCAAGTGGACAGGTCTGGGCACTGAAGCTTTCTTT
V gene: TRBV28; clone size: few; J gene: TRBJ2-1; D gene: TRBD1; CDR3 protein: CASSRGGTGDNEQFF; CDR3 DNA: TGTGCCAGCAGCCGGGGGGGGACAGGGGACAATGAGCAGTTCTTC